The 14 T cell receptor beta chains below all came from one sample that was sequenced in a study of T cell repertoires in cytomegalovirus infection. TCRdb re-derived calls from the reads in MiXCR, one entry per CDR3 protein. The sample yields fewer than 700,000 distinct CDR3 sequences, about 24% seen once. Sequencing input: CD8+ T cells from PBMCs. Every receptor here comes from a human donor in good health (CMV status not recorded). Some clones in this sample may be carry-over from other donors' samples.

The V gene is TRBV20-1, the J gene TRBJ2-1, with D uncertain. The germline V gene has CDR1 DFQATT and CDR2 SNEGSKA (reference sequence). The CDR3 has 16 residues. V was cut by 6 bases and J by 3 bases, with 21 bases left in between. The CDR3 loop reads CSALFPTENRYNEQFF. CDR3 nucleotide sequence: TGCAGTGCCCTCTTCCCGACCGAGAACCGCTACAATGAGCAGTTCTTC.

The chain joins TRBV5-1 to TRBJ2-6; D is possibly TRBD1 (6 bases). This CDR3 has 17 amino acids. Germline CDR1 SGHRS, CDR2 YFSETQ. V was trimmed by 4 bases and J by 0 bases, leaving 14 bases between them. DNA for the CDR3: TGCGCCAGCAGCCTTAGACAGGTCAGCTCTGGGGCCAACGTCCTGACTTTC. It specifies CASSLRQVSSGANVLTF. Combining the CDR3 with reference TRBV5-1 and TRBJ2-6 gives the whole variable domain KAGVTQTPRYLIKTRGQQVTLSCSPISGHRSVSWYQQTPGQGLQFLFEYFSETQRNKGNFPGRFSGRQFSNSRSEMNVSTLELGDSALYLCASSLRQVSSGANVLTFGAGSRLTVL.

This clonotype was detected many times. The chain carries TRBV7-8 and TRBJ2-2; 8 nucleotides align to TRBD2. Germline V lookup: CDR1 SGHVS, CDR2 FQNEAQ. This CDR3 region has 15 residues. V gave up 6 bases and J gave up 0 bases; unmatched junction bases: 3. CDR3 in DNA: TGTGCCAGCAGTTTTAGCGGGACGAACACCGGGGAGCTGTTTTTT. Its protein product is CASSFSGTNTGELFF.

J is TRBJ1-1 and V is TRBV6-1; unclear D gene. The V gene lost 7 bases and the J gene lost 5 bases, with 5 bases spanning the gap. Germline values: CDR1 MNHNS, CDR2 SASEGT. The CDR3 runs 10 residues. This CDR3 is CASNRTEAFF. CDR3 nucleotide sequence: TGTGCCAGCAATAGGACTGAAGCTTTCTTT.

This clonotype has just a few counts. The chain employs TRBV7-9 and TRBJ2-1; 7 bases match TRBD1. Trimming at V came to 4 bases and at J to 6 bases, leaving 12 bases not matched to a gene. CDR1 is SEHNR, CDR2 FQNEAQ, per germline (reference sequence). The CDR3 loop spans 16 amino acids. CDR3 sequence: CASSSRQGPFPNEQFF. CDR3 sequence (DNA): TGTGCCAGCAGCTCCCGACAGGGCCCTTTCCCCAATGAGCAGTTCTTC.

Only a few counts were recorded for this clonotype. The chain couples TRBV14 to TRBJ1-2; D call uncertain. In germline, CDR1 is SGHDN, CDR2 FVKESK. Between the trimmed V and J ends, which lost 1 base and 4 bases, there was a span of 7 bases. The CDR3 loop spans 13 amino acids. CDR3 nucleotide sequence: TGTGCCAGCAGCCAAGGGGCCACCTATGGCTACACCTTC. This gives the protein CASSQGATYGYTF.

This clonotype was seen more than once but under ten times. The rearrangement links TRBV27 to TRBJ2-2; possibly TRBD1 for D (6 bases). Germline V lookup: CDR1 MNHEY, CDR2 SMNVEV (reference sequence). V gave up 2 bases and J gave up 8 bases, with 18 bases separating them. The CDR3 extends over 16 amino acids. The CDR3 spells CASSLSTGNIQGELFF. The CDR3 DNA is TGTGCCAGCAGTTTAAGTACAGGGAACATTCAGGGGGAGCTGTTTTTT.

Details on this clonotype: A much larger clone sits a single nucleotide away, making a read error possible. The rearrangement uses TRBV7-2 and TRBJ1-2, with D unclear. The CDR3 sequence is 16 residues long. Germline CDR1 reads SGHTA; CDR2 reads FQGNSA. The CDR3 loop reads CVSSLDYSFNYYGYTF. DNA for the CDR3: TGTGTCAGCAGCTTAGACTACAGCTTTAATTATTATGGCTACACCTTC.

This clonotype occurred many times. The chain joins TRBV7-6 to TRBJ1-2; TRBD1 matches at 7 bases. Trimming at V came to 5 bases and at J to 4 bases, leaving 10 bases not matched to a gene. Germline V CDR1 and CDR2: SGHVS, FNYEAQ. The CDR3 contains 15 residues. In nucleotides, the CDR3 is TGTGCCAGCAGCGCAACTACAGGGGATGGCTATGGCTACACCTTC. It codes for CASSATTGDGYGYTF.

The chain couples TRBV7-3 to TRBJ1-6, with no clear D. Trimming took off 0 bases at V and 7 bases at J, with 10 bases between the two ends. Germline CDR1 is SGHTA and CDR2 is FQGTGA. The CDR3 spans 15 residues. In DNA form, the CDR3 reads TGTGCCAGCAGCTTAACCCCTCAGCCAAATTCACCCCTCCACTTT. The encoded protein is CASSLTPQPNSPLHF.

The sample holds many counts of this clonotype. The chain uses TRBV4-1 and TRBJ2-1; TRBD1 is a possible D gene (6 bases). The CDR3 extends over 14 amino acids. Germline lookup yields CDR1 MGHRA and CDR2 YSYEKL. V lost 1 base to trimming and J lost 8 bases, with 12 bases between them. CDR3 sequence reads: CASSQGPRTDEQFF. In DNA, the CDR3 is TGCGCCAGCAGCCAAGGACCTAGGACAGATGAGCAGTTCTTC.

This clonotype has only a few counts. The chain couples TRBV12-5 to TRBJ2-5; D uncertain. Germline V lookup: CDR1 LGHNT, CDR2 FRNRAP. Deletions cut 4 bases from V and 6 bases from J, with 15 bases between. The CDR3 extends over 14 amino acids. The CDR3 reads CASGYAEVAQTQYF. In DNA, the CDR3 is TGTGCTAGTGGTTACGCAGAGGTGGCACAGACCCAGTACTTC.

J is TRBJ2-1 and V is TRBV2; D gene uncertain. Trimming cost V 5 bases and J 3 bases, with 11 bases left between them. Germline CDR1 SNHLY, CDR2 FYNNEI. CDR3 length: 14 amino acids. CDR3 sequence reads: CASSKTFNYNEQFF. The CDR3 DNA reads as TGTGCCAGCAGTAAGACCTTTAACTACAATGAGCAGTTCTTC. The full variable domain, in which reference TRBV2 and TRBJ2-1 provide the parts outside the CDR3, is EPEVTQTPSHQVTQMGQEVILRCVPISNHLYFYWYRQILGQKVEFLVSFYNNEISEKSEIFDDQFSVERPDGSNFTLKIRSTKLEDSAMYFCASSKTFNYNEQFFGPGTRLTVL.

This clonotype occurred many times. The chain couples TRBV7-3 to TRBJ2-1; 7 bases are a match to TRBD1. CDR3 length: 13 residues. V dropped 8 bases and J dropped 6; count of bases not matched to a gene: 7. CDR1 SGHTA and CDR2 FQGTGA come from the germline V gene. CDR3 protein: CASGLTGINEQFF. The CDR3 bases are TGTGCCAGCGGCCTGACAGGGATCAATGAGCAGTTCTTC.